This TCR beta chain was obtained from a study of T cell responses to AZD1222 COVID-19 vaccine. The CDR3 contains 16 residues. The V gene lost 2 bases and the J gene lost 1 base, with 14 bases spanning the gap. CDR1 MNHNY and CDR2 SVGAGI come from the germline V gene (reference sequence). Here immunoSEQ multiplex PCR was the method, and the copy in TCRdb shows in-frame clones only, minus some. The sample has about 170,000 clones; 87% are singletons. The input for sequencing was peripheral blood, taken 28 days after the second AZD1222 dose. This clonotype was sampled from an adult who received the AZD1222 COVID-19 vaccine. The rearrangement links TRBV6-6 to TRBJ1-1, with D maybe TRBD1 (6 bases). The DNA for the CDR3 is TGTGCCAGCAGTTACGGCTCAGGGACAAAGAACACTGAAGCTTTCTTT. It encodes CASSYGSGTKNTEAFF.